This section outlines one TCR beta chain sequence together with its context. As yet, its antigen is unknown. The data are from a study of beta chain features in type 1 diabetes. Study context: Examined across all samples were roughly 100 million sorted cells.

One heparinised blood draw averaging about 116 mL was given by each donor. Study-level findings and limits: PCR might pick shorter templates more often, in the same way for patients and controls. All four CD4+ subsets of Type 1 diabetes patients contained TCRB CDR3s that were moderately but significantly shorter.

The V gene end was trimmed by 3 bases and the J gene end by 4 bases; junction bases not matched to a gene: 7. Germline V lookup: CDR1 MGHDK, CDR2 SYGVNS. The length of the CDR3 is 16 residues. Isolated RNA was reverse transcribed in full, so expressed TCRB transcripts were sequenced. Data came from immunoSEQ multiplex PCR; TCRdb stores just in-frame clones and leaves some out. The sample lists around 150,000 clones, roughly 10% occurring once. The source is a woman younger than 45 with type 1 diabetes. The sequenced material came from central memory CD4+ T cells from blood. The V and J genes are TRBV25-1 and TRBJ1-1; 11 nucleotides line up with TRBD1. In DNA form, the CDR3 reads TGTGCCAGCAGTGAGTGGACAGGGGGCCTCAGCACTGAAGCTTTCTTT. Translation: CASSEWTGGLSTEAFF.